This T cell receptor beta chain originates from a study of OX40 agonist ivuxolimab in advanced cancers. Whole-study context: The study enrolled dose-escalation patients with hepatocellular carcinoma, melanoma, renal cell or head and neck cancer. Partial response was recorded in three patients: one hepatocellular carcinoma and two cutaneous melanoma cases. Around 40% of patients had received prior checkpoint inhibitor therapy.

V dropped 5 bases and J dropped 5; count of bases not matched to a gene: 11. The CDR3 contains 16 residues. CDR1 LGHNA and CDR2 YNFKEQ come from the germline V gene. If patients had autoimmune disease history or systemic immunosuppression, they were excluded. Assay used: immunoSEQ multiplex PCR; TCRdb lists only in-frame clones, some missing. The sample contains tens of thousands of clones, 75% to 90% of which appear only once. This sequence was found in an adult with an advanced solid tumor such as melanoma, head and neck, liver or kidney cancer. The chain has TRBV4-2 and TRBJ2-1; 8 nucleotides line up with TRBD1. The sample consisted of CD4+ or CD8+ T cells sorted from blood, taken in a trial of the OX40 agonist ivuxolimab. The CDR3 region is CASSGKDRVSHNEQFF. DNA for the CDR3: TGTGCCAGCAGCGGAAAGGACAGGGTATCACACAATGAGCAGTTCTTC.